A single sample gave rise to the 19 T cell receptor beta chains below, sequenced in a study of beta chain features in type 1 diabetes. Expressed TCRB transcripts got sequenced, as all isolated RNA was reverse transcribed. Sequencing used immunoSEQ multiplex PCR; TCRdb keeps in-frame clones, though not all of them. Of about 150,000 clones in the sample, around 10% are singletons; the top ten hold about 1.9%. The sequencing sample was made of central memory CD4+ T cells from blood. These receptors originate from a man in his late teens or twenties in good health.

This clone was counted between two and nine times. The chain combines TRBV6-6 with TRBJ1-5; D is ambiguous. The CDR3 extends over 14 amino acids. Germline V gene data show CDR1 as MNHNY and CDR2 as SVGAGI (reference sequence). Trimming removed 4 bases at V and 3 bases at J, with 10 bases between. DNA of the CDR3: TGTGCCAGCAGTTGGCTGCCATACAATCAGCCCCAGCATTTT. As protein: CASSWLPYNQPQHF.

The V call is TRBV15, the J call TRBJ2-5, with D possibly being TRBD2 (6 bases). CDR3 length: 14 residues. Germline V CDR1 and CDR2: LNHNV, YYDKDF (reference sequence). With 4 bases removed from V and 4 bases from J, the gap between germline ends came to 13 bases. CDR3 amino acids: CATSTVGGSETQYF. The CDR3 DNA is TGTGCCACCAGCACGGTCGGGGGTTCAGAGACCCAGTACTTC.

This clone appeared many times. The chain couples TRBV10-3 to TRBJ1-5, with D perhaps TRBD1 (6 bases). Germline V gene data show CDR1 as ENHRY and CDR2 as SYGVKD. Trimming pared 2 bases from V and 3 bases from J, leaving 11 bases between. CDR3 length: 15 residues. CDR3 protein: CAISEEQGSNQPQHF. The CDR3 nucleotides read TGTGCCATCAGTGAGGAACAGGGTTCCAATCAGCCCCAGCATTTT.

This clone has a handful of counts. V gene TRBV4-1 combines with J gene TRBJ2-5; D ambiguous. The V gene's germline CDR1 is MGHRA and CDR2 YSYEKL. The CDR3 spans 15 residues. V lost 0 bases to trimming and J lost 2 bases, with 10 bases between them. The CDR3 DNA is TGCGCCAGCAGCCAAGATGACCAGTTTCAAGAGACCCAGTACTTC. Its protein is CASSQDDQFQETQYF.

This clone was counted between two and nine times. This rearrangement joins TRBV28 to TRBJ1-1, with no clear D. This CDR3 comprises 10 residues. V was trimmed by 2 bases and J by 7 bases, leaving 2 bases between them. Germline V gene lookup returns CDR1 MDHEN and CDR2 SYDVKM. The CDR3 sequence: CASSLGEAFF. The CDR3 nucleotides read TGTGCCAGCAGTTTAGGTGAAGCTTTCTTT. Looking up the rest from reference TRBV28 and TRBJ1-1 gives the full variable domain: DVKVTQSSRYLVKRTGEKVFLECVQDMDHENMFWYRQDPGLGLRLIYFSYDVKMKEKGDIPEGYSVSREKKERFSLILESASTNQTSMYLCASSLGEAFFGQGTRLTVV.

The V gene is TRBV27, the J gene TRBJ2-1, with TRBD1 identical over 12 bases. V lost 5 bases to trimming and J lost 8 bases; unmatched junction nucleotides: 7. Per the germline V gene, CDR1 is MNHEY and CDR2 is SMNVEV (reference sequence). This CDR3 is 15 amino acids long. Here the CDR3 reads CASSPGQGASHEQFF. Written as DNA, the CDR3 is TGTGCCAGCAGTCCGGGACAGGGGGCTTCGCATGAGCAGTTCTTC.

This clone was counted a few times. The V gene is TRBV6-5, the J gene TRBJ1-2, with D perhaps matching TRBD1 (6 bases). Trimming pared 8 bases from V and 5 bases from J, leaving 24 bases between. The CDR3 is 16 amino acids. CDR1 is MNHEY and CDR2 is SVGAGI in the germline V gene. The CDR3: CASGSQGRKGGYGYTF. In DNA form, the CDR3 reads TGTGCCAGCGGTTCCCAGGGGAGGAAGGGAGGGTATGGCTACACCTTC.

The CDR3 DNA reads TGTGCCAGCAGCCCTCGGCCCGGAGATACGCAGTATTTT. Residues: CASSPRPGDTQYF. The J gene is TRBJ2-3, the V gene TRBV6-5; D is unclear. Deletions cut 6 bases from V and 5 bases from J, with 12 bases between. The CDR3 contains 13 residues. Germline values: CDR1 MNHEY, CDR2 SVGAGI.

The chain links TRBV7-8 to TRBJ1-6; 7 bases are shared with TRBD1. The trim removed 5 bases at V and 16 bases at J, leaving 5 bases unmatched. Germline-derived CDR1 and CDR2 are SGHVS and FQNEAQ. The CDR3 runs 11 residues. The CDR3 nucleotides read TGTGCCAGCAGCGACAGGGATGTGCTCCACTTT. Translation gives CASSDRDVLHF.

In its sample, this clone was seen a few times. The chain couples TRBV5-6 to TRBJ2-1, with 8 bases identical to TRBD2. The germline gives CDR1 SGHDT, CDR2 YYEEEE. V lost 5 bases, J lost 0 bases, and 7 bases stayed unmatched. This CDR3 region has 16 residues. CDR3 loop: CASRSLSGISYNEQFF. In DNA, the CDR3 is TGTGCCAGCAGGTCTCTTAGCGGGATCTCCTACAATGAGCAGTTCTTC.

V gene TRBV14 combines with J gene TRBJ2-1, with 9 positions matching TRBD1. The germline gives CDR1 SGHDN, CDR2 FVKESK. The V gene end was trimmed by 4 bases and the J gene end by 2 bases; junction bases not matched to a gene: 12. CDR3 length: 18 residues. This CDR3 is CASSLVRPGQGPYNEQFF. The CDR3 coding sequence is TGTGCCAGCAGCCTTGTCCGTCCGGGACAGGGACCCTACAATGAGCAGTTCTTC.

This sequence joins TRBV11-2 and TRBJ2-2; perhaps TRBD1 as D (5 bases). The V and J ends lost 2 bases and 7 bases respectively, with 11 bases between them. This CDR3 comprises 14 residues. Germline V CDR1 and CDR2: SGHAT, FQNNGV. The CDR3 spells CASSLRGSVGELFF. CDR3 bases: TGTGCCAGCAGCTTAAGGGGATCAGTCGGGGAGCTGTTTTTT.

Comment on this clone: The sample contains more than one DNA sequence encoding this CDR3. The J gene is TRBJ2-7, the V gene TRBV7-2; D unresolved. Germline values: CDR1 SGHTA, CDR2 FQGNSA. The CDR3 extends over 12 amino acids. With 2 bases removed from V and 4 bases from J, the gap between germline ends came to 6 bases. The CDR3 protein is CASSLTLYEQYF. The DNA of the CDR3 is TGTGCCAGCAGCTTAACGCTGTACGAGCAGTACTTC.

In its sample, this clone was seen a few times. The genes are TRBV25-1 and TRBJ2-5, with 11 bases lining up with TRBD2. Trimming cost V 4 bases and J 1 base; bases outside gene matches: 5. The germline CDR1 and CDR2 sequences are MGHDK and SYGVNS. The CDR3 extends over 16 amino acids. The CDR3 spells CASSVSGTSGQETQYF. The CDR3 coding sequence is TGTGCCAGCAGTGTGTCCGGGACTAGCGGCCAAGAGACCCAGTACTTC.

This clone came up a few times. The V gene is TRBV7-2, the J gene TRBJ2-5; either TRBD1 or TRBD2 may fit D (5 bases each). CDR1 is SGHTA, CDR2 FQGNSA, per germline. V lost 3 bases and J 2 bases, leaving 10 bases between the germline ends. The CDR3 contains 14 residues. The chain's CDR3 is CASSFRDGQETQYF. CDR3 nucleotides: TGTGCCAGCAGCTTCCGGGACGGACAAGAGACCCAGTACTTC.

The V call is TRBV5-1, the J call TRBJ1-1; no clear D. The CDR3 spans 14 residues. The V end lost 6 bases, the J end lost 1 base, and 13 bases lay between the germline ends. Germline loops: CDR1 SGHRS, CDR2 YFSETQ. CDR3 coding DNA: TGCGCCAGCACCGTGACGGCGTCGAACACTGAAGCTTTCTTT. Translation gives CASTVTASNTEAFF.

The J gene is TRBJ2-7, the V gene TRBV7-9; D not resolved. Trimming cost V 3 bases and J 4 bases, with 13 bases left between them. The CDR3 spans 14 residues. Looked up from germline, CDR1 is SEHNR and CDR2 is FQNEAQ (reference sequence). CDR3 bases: TGTGCCAGCAGCTTGGGCGGACGACTTTACGAGCAGTACTTC. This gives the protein CASSLGGRLYEQYF.

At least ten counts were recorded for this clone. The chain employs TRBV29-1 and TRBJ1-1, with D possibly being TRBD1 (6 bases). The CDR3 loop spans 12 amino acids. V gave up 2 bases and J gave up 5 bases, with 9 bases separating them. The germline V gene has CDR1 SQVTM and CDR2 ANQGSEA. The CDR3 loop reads CSVEPQGTEAFF. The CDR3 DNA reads TGCAGCGTTGAACCACAGGGTACTGAAGCTTTCTTT.

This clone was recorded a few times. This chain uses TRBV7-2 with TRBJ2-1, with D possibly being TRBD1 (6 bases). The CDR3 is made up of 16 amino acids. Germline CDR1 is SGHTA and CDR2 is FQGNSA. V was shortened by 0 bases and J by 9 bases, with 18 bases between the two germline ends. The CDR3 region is CASSLASRGIGSEQFF. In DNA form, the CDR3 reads TGTGCCAGCAGCTTAGCTTCAAGGGGGATAGGTAGTGAGCAGTTCTTC.